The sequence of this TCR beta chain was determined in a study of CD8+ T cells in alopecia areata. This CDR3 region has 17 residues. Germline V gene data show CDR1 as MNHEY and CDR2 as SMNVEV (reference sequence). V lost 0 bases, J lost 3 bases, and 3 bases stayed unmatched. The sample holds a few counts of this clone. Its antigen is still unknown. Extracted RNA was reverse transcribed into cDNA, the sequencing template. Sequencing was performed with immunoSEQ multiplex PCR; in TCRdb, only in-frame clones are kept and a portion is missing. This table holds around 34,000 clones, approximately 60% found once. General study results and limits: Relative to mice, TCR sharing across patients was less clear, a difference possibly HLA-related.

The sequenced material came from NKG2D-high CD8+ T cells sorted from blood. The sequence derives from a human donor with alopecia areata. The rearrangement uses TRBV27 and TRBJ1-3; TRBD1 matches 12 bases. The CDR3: CASSLSWDRGLGNTIYF. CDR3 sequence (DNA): TGTGCCAGCAGTTTATCCTGGGACAGGGGGCTTGGAAACACCATATATTTT.